The clone carrying this T cell receptor (beta chain) was detected ten times or more. Antigen unknown. Making TCR cDNA involved 5'RACE template switching, which added UMIs and a universal primer site. MiXCR, run by TCRdb on the 5' RACE reads, gives a single entry per CDR3 protein. Here the sample spans roughly 120,000 distinct CDR3 sequences, about 7.2% being singletons. This CDR3 has 16 residues. V lost 4 bases, J lost 1 base, and 3 bases stayed unmatched. The germline V gene has CDR1 SGHTA and CDR2 FQGNSA. The source of the sample is a study of T cells after yellow fever vaccination. In the study overall: When fractions had low cell numbers, they were prepared with SMART-Seq v4 Ultra Low Input. Findings and caveats of the study: Few clonotypes appeared in both CD4 and CD8 compartments. A large majority of primary-vaccination clones showed up again after the booster (approximately 96% CD4, about 87% CD8).

This receptor was taken from a man younger than 35 who received the YFV17D yellow fever vaccine. This specimen consisted of CD4+ T cells sorted from PBMCs, obtained more than 40 days after the first yellow fever vaccination. V usage is TRBV7-2 and J usage is TRBJ2-3, with TRBD2 matching 12 bases. This CDR3 reads CASSYTSGGRTDTQYF. Written as DNA, the CDR3 is TGTGCCAGCAGCTATACTAGCGGGGGGCGCACAGATACGCAGTATTTT.